This TCR beta chain was sequenced for a study of blood T cell repertoires in COVID-19. Germline V lookup: CDR1 SQVTM, CDR2 ANQGSEA. The CDR3 covers 15 residues. V lost 7 bases to trimming and J lost 4 bases; unmatched junction nucleotides: 11. Authors' analysis steps: Amplified reference gene primers provided the basis for estimating nucleated cell counts. Here immunoSEQ multiplex PCR was the method, and the copy in TCRdb shows in-frame clones only, minus some. V, J and clone size derive from that table, while D and trimming were established from the DNA sequence. This sample has about 170,000 clones; approximately 86% occur once, and the top ten carry 7%.

The sample taken for sequencing was peripheral blood. This chain joins TRBV29-1 and TRBJ2-2, with 8 bases aligning to TRBD2. The clonotype was recovered from a woman older than 75 in a cohort sampled during active or convalescent COVID-19. CDR3 region: CSAISGVDVTGELFF. The DNA for the CDR3 is TGCAGCGCTATTAGCGGGGTAGATGTCACCGGGGAGCTGTTTTTT.